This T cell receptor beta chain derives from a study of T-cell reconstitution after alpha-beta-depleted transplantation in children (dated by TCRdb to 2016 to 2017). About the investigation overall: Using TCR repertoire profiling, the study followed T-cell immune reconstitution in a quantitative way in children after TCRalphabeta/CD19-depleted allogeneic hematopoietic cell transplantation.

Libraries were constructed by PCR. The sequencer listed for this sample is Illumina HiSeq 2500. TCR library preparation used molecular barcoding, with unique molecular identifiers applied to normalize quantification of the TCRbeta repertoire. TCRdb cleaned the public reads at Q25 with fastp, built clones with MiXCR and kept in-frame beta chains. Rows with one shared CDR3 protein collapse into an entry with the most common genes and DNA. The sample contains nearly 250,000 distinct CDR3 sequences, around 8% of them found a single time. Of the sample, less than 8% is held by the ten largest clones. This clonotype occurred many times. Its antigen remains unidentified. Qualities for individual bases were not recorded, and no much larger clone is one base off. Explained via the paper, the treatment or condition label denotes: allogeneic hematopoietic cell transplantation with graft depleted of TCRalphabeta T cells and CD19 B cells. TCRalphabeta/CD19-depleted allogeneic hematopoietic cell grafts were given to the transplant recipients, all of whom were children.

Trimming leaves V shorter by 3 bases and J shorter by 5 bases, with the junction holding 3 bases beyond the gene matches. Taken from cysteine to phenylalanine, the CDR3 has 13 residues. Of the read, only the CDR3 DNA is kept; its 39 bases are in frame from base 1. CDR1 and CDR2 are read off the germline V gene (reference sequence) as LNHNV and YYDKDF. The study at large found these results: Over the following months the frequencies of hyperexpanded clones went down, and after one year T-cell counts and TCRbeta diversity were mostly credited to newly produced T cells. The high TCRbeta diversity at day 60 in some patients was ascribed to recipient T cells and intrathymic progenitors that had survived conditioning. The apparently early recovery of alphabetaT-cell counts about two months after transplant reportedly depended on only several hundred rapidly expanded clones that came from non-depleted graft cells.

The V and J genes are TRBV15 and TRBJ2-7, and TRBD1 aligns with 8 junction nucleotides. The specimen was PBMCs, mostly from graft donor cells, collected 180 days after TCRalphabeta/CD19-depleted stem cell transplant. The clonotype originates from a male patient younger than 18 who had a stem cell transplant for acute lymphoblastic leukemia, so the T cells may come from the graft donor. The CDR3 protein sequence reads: CATSRDRENEQYF. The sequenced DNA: TGTGCCACCAGCAGGGACAGGGAAAACGAGCAGTACTTC.